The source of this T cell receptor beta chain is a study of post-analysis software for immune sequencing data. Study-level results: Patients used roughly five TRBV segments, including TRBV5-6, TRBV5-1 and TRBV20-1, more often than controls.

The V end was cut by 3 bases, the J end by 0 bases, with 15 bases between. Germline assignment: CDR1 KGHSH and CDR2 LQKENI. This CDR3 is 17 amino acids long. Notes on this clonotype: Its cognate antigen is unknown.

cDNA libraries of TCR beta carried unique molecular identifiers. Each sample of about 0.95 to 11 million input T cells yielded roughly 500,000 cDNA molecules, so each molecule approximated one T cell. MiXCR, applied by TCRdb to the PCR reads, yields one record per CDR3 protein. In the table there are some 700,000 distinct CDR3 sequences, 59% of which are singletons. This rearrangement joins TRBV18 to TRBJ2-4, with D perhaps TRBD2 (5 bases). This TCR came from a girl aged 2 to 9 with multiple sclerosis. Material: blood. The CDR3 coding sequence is TGTGCCAGCTCACCCCAAGGAGGCGTGGTAGCCAAAAACATTCAGTACTTC. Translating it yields CASSPQGGVVAKNIQYF. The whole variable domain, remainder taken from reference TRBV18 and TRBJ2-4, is NAGVMQNPRHLVRRRGQEARLRCSPMKGHSHVYWYRQLPEEGLKFMVYLQKENIIDESGMPKERFSAEFPKEGPSILRIQQVVRGDSAAYFCASSPQGGVVAKNIQYFGAGTRLSVL.